The entry below gives a single T cell receptor (beta chain) sequence along with its context. Its specificity is unknown. This entry comes from a study of blood T cells in healthy people across ages. Overall study results and limits: Unsorted PBMCs blocked a conclusive comparison of naive and antigen-experienced cells.

At least 6 micrograms of total RNA were extracted per sample. Germline V gene data show CDR1 as MRHNA and CDR2 as SNTAGT. V trimming: 7 bases; J trimming: 4 bases; junction bases outside the gene matches: 7. The CDR3 spans 14 residues. A second PCR of 7 to 11 cycles used a sample-barcoded 5' primer and a J-beta primer mix. TCRdb re-analysed the 5' RACE reads in MiXCR, keeping a single row per CDR3 protein. The sample lists about 1.5 million distinct CDR3 sequences, under 55% seen once, with about 4% in the top ten. Sequenced sample: blood. This TCR was sampled from a woman between 18 and 30 years old in good health. This rearrangement joins TRBV6-4 to TRBJ1-2, with 9 positions matching TRBD1. The CDR3 DNA follows: TGTGCCAGCAAACCGGGACAGGGATTCTATGGCTACACCTTC. It encodes CASKPGQGFYGYTF.